This TCR beta chain derives from a study of identical twins (dated by TCRdb to about 2016). Notes on the research overall: To test whether fetal clonotypes persist, the study used deep sequencing on TCR alpha and beta repertoires from monozygotic twins, unrelated adults of various ages, and cord blood. Replicate twin experiments were performed at different times using different library preparation protocols to rule out contamination. The paper as a whole reports these results and caveats: Fewer insertions were carried by abundant cord blood beta clonotypes, a similar but weaker trend appeared in young adult naive repertoires, and no such trend appeared in memory repertoires. Zero-insertion analyses could be partly confounded by invariant T cells such as MAIT and iNKT, although diverse VJ usage argued against such confounding for most clonotypes. Recombination models systematically underestimated out-of-frame TCR alpha sharing in monozygotic twins but agreed with sharing between unrelated individuals. Because the same donors could not be followed over many years, the conclusions depended on cross-sectional statistical analysis. Compared with coincidental sharing between unrelated individuals, out-of-frame TCR alpha sequences shared between twins showed an excess of sequences with low generation probability. In beta out-of-frame sequences, excess twin sharing was weaker, because having fewer shared sequences lowered the signal-to-noise ratio.

Looking up the germline V gene yields CDR1 MNHEY and CDR2 SVGAGI. V is cut by 5 bases and J by 5 bases, and the space between the germline ends is 11 bases. The cysteine opens and the phenylalanine closes a CDR3 of 13 amino acids. Kept here is only the CDR3 DNA, which spans 39 bases and is read in frame from base 1. Library generation was performed with 5' RACE. The run used an Illumina HiSeq 2000. A universal primer binding site was added through template switching, and the final cDNA carried a unique molecular identifier so that TCR cDNA molecules could be counted accurately. First-strand cDNA for TCR alpha and beta chains was synthesized from specific primers in the conserved constant-segment region. To control for contamination, every cDNA library carried two barcodes: a SMART-Mk sample barcode plus Illumina barcodes. Two successive PCR steps introduced TruSeq adapter sequences along with Illumina sample barcodes. The Illumina HiSeq platform was used with custom primers to sequence TCR alpha and beta cDNA libraries. Per the authors' processing: Unique molecular identifiers were extracted from raw reads with MiGEC, and CDR3 positions were determined with MiXCR. For each individual, recombination models were inferred using an EM algorithm with the repgenHMM and IGoR tools. The analysis of shared clonotypes was done with the tcR package in R, with sharing normalized by the product of cloneset sizes. To study raw recombination without the effects of thymic and clonal selection, out-of-frame nonproductive sequences were analyzed. TCRdb trimmed public reads at Q25 via fastp, called clones via MiXCR and kept in-frame beta chains. For every CDR3 protein sequence, its rows merge into one entry that carries the most common genes and DNA. None of the V and J calls come from the authors' own analysis; TCRdb made them. This sample holds 1.5 million to 2 million distinct CDR3 sequences; about 32% were observed only once. The ten most abundant clones make up over 0.25% of the sample.

All donors were healthy Caucasians. Details on this clonotype: Its antigen specificity is not known. No base quality information exists; no much larger clone differs at one position.

The chain was built from TRBV6-5 and TRBJ2-3; the best D guess is TRBD1, with 5 bases matching. Material for sequencing was cord blood. The source of this sequence is a newborn girl in good health. The DNA sequence follows: TGTGCCAGCAGTGGCAGGGTGAAAGATACGCAGTATTTT. This is translated as CASSGRVKDTQYF.